This T cell receptor beta chain emerged from a study of blood T cell repertoires in COVID-19. Germline V gene sequence: CDR1 SGHRS, CDR2 YFSETQ. The CDR3 loop spans 13 amino acids. V gave up 4 bases and J gave up 11 bases; unmatched junction bases: 10. Original handling: It was from reference gene primer amplification that nucleated cell counts were estimated. Repertoires were generated with immunoSEQ multiplex PCR, while TCRdb's copy carries only in-frame clones and drops some. Clone size and V and J calls were adopted from that table, with D and trimming inferred from the DNA. The sample contains over 150,000 clones, approximately 79% of which appear only once.

V is TRBV5-1 and J is TRBJ1-1; 8 bases are a match to TRBD1. The sequence was collected from a woman between 50 and 59 years old with acute or convalescent COVID-19. The sample consisted of peripheral blood. The CDR3 protein is CASSPGQGKVAFF. The CDR3 bases are TGCGCCAGCAGCCCAGGACAGGGAAAAGTCGCTTTCTTT.